The 31 T cell receptor beta chains below all came from one sample that was sequenced in a study of cytomegalovirus exposure and HLA in healthy donors. With 60 Vbeta and 13 Jbeta primers, the PCR was carried out. Here immunoSEQ multiplex PCR was the method, and the copy in TCRdb shows in-frame clones only, minus some. The profile covers 200,000 to 250,000 clones, with 85% appearing a single time and about 1.2% taken by the ten largest. Sequencing used PBMCs. These receptor sequences come from a human donor in good health.

The gene calls are TRBV2 and TRBJ2-3, with D perhaps matching TRBD1 (5 bases). Looked up from germline, CDR1 is SNHLY and CDR2 is FYNNEI. Trimming cost V 6 bases and J 6 bases, with 16 bases left between them. The CDR3 contains 14 residues. The CDR3 nucleotides are TGTGCCAGCAGCCAGGGCCTCCGAGACGATACGCAGTATTTT. Translation: CASSQGLRDDTQYF.

This chain links TRBV20-1 with TRBJ2-7; D unresolved. The germline V gene encodes CDR1 DFQATT and CDR2 SNEGSKA (reference sequence). The CDR3 sequence is 10 residues long. V lost 5 bases to trimming and J lost 8 bases, with 10 bases between them. CDR3 loop: CSADNYQQYF. In DNA form, the CDR3 reads TGCAGTGCTGACAATTACCAGCAGTACTTC.

This chain joins TRBV6-6 and TRBJ1-4; D not certain. The CDR3 consists of 13 residues. Germline CDR1 MNHNY, CDR2 SVGAGI (reference sequence). V lost 6 bases and J lost 3, with 8 bases in between. The CDR3 sequence: CASSSRSNEKLFF. As DNA, the CDR3 is TGTGCCAGCAGCTCCCGGTCTAATGAAAAACTGTTTTTT.

A few counts support this clone. The chain carries TRBV5-1 and TRBJ1-1, with D perhaps matching TRBD1 (6 bases). V was trimmed by 0 bases and J by 4 bases, leaving 10 bases between them. The V gene's germline CDR1 is SGHRS and CDR2 YFSETQ. The length of the CDR3 is 14 residues. The CDR3: CASSLAGEGTEAFF. The CDR3, as DNA: TGCGCCAGCAGCTTGGCAGGGGAAGGCACTGAAGCTTTCTTT.

The chain couples TRBV19 to TRBJ2-1, with 9 bases lining up with TRBD1. With 7 bases clipped from V and 8 bases from J, the junction kept 9 bases outside the gene matches. CDR3 length: 14 residues. Per the germline V gene, CDR1 is LNHDA and CDR2 is SQIVND (reference sequence). The CDR3 sequence is CASTDRGRSDEQFF. The CDR3 region has the DNA TGTGCCAGTACGGACAGGGGCCGTTCAGATGAGCAGTTCTTC. Complete variable domain (other parts from reference TRBV19 and TRBJ2-1): DGGITQSPKYLFRKEGQNVTLSCEQNLNHDAMYWYRQDPGQGLRLIYYSQIVNDFQKGDIAEGYSVSREKKESFPLTVTSAQKNPTAFYLCASTDRGRSDEQFFGPGTRLTVL.

V gene TRBV9 combines with J gene TRBJ2-7; 8 nucleotides match TRBD1. Trimming at V came to 4 bases and at J to 3 bases, leaving 18 bases not matched to a gene. This CDR3 has 18 residues. The V gene's germline CDR1 is SGDLS and CDR2 YYNGEE. The CDR3 loop reads CASSPSLKQGGTFYEQYF. The CDR3 DNA reads TGTGCCAGCAGCCCCTCTTTGAAACAGGGGGGTACTTTCTACGAGCAGTACTTC.

The V gene is TRBV7-2, the J gene TRBJ2-2; 8 nucleotides agree with TRBD2. The CDR3 has 17 amino acids. Trimming at V came to 5 bases and at J to 7 bases, leaving 15 bases not matched to a gene. CDR1 and CDR2 from the germline V gene are SGHTA and FQGNSA. The CDR3 bases are TGTGCCAGCAGCACCGGACTAGCTCCCGGCGTAGACGGGGAGCTGTTTTTT. Protein sequence: CASSTGLAPGVDGELFF.

This clone was seen only once. The rearrangement joins TRBV11-2 to TRBJ2-2; 9 bases align to TRBD1. Germline V gene data show CDR1 as SGHAT and CDR2 as FQNNGV. The CDR3 covers 18 residues. The J segment lost 1 base and the V segment lost 0 bases, leaving 6 bases of the junction unmatched. CDR3 sequence reads: CASSLDGLGQGNTGELFF. The CDR3 region has the DNA TGTGCCAGCAGCTTAGATGGGTTGGGACAGGGGAACACCGGGGAGCTGTTTTTT. Drawing the rest from reference TRBV11-2 and TRBJ2-2, the complete variable domain is EAGVAQSPRYKIIEKRQSVAFWCNPISGHATLYWYQQILGQGPKLLIQFQNNGVVDDSQLPKDRFSAERLKGVDSTLKIQPAKLEDSAVYLCASSLDGLGQGNTGELFFGEGSRLTVL.

In this sample, this clone turned up a few times. The V call is TRBV4-3, the J call TRBJ2-4, with TRBD1 matching over 7 bases. In germline, CDR1 is LGHNA, CDR2 YSLEER. Trimming removed 0 bases from V and 4 bases from J; junction bases left unmatched: 12. This CDR3 has 18 residues. CDR3 in amino acids: CASSQERGGDSKKNIQYF. CDR3 bases: TGCGCCAGCAGCCAAGAAAGGGGTGGGGACAGTAAGAAAAACATTCAGTACTTC.

The chain joins TRBV7-9 to TRBJ2-2; D gene uncertain. V was trimmed by 3 bases and J by 6 bases, leaving 14 bases between them. Germline V gives CDR1 SEHNR, CDR2 FQNEAQ (reference sequence). This CDR3 spans 15 amino acids. CDR3 DNA: TGTGCCAGCAGCTTTCGAACAGCCACGGCCGGGGAGCTGTTTTTT. Amino acid sequence: CASSFRTATAGELFF.

This sequence joins TRBV2 and TRBJ2-2; D remains unclear. Germline lookup yields CDR1 SNHLY and CDR2 FYNNEI. CDR3 length equals 17 residues. Trimming shortened V by 0 bases and J by 1 base, and 12 bases separated the two germline ends. This CDR3 is CASSEALNPRNTGELFF. CDR3 coding DNA: TGTGCCAGCAGTGAAGCCCTAAATCCTAGGAACACCGGGGAGCTGTTTTTT.

This clone has just one count. CDR3 DNA sequence: TGTGCCAGCAGTTACCAGGGAACAGCCTTCTCCTACGAGCAGTACTTC. It translates to CASSYQGTAFSYEQYF. The V gene is TRBV6-5, the J gene TRBJ2-7, with a weak D call TRBD1 (5 bases). Germline CDR1 reads MNHEY; CDR2 reads SVGAGI. The CDR3 is 16 amino acids. The V and J ends lost 2 bases and 0 bases respectively, with 14 bases between them.

The chain is built from TRBV6-6 and TRBJ2-7; 7 bases line up with TRBD2. Germline loops: CDR1 MNHNY, CDR2 SVGAGI (reference sequence). Germline trimming cut 4 bases from V and 0 bases from J; bases unmatched to any gene: 9. The CDR3 sequence is 16 residues long. DNA for the CDR3: TGTGCCAGCAGTTTCCAGCGGGACCCTCTCTCCTACGAGCAGTACTTC. The encoded protein is CASSFQRDPLSYEQYF.

This clone was counted a few times. The gene calls are TRBV6-5 and TRBJ1-2; D might be TRBD1 (5 bases). Trimming removed 6 bases from V and 5 bases from J, with 13 bases in between. The CDR3 loop spans 13 amino acids. The germline V gene encodes CDR1 MNHEY and CDR2 SVGAGI. CDR3 nucleotides: TGTGCCAGCAGCCCTCGGGGGGAGTATGGCTACACCTTC. This codes for CASSPRGEYGYTF.

This rearrangement joins TRBV11-2 to TRBJ2-3, with unresolved D. CDR3 length: 15 amino acids. CDR1 and CDR2 from the germline V gene are SGHAT and FQNNGV. The V gene lost 0 bases and the J gene lost 0 bases, with 7 bases spanning the gap. The CDR3 DNA sequence: TGTGCCAGCAGCTTAGAGTTGGGCAGCACAGATACGCAGTATTTT. It yields the protein CASSLELGSTDTQYF. Using reference TRBV11-2 and TRBJ2-3 for the parts outside the CDR3, the full variable domain is EAGVAQSPRYKIIEKRQSVAFWCNPISGHATLYWYQQILGQGPKLLIQFQNNGVVDDSQLPKDRFSAERLKGVDSTLKIQPAKLEDSAVYLCASSLELGSTDTQYFGPGTRLTVL.

The CDR3 DNA reads TGTGCCAGCAGCGTAGACAGGGGAGGTGGCTATGGCTACACCTTC. Translating gives CASSVDRGGGYGYTF. The chain has TRBV5-4 and TRBJ1-2; 8 positions match TRBD1. V lost 4 bases and J lost 4; bases outside the gene matches: 9. Germline-derived CDR1 and CDR2 are SGHNT and YYREEE (reference sequence). CDR3 length: 15 amino acids.

This sequence joins TRBV7-9 and TRBJ1-2, with 8 bases aligning to TRBD1. The CDR3 runs to 13 residues. Germline loops: CDR1 SEHNR, CDR2 FQNEAQ (reference sequence). Trimming removed 3 bases from V and 6 bases from J; junction bases left unmatched: 3. The CDR3 sequence: CASSLTGDHGYTF. DNA for the CDR3: TGTGCCAGCAGCTTGACAGGGGACCATGGCTACACCTTC.

Only one count was recorded for this clone. The chain uses TRBV19 and TRBJ2-4, with a weak D call TRBD2 (5 bases). The germline V and J ends were trimmed by 3 bases and 0 bases, with 12 bases remaining between them. The CDR3 is 16 residues long. The germline gives CDR1 LNHDA, CDR2 SQIVND (reference sequence). The CDR3 DNA reads TGTGCCAGTAGTATGGGGAGCAGTCTAGCCAAAAACATTCAGTACTTC. It specifies CASSMGSSLAKNIQYF.

This clone appeared a single time. Other DNA sequences from this sample encode an identical CDR3 as well. This sequence joins TRBV11-2 and TRBJ2-7; D possibly corresponds to TRBD2 (6 bases). The V gene's germline CDR1 is SGHAT and CDR2 FQNNGV. The V gene lost 2 bases and the J gene lost 3 bases, with 8 bases spanning the gap. The CDR3 consists of 13 residues. The DNA of the CDR3 is TGTGCCAGCAGCTTAACTAGCAGCTACGAGCAGTACTTC. This translates into CASSLTSSYEQYF.

The chain has TRBV2 and TRBJ2-1, with 14 bases identical to TRBD2. Germline CDR1 is SNHLY and CDR2 is FYNNEI. The CDR3 has 16 residues. V was clipped by 2 bases and J by 8 bases; unmatched bases: 5. The CDR3 DNA is TGTGCCAGCAGTGAATTGGGACTAGCGGGAGACTATGAGCAGTTCTTC. Its protein product is CASSELGLAGDYEQFF.

Comment on this clone: A read error may account for a junction end that differs from germline. The chain couples TRBV7-9 to TRBJ2-7; 14 bases match TRBD2. From germline, CDR1 is SEHNR and CDR2 FQNEAQ (reference sequence). The CDR3 runs 15 residues. The CDR3 here is CSSKGTGLAGGEQYF. The CDR3 nucleotides read TGTTCCAGCAAGGGGACCGGACTAGCGGGAGGAGAGCAGTACTTC.

V is TRBV7-2 and J is TRBJ2-7; 11 nucleotides match TRBD2. This CDR3 is 15 amino acids long. The junction had 6 bases not matched to a gene; V was cut back by 4 bases and J by 4 bases. Germline CDR1 reads SGHTA; CDR2 reads FQGNSA. CDR3: CASSYRTSGLYEQYF. The CDR3 bases are TGTGCCAGCAGCTACCGGACTAGCGGGTTGTACGAGCAGTACTTC. The complete variable domain, with remaining parts taken from reference TRBV7-2 and TRBJ2-7, reads GAGVSQSPSNKVTEKGKDVELRCDPISGHTALYWYRQSLGQGLEFLIYFQGNSAPDKSGLPSDRFSAERTGGSVSTLTIQRTQQEDSAVYLCASSYRTSGLYEQYFGPGTRLTVT.

The V gene is TRBV13, the J gene TRBJ2-7; 9 bases match TRBD1. Per the germline V gene, CDR1 is PRHDT and CDR2 is FYEKMQ (reference sequence). The CDR3 consists of 15 residues. The V gene end was trimmed by 3 bases and the J gene end by 4 bases; junction bases not matched to a gene: 7. The CDR3 sequence: CASSFTGGTWYEQYF. As DNA, the CDR3 is TGTGCCAGCAGCTTCACAGGGGGCACTTGGTACGAGCAGTACTTC.

V usage is TRBV9 and J usage is TRBJ2-3, with 10 bases aligning to TRBD2. Per germline, CDR1 SGDLS and CDR2 YYNGEE. Trimming cost V 1 base and J 2 bases; bases outside gene matches: 1. The CDR3 sequence is 15 residues long. The DNA for the CDR3 is TGTGCCAGCAGCGTACTAGCGGGAGCCACAGATACGCAGTATTTT. As protein: CASSVLAGATDTQYF.

This chain joins TRBV28 and TRBJ1-3, with a weak D call TRBD1 (5 bases). Germline assignment: CDR1 MDHEN and CDR2 SYDVKM. The V end was cut by 3 bases, the J end by 8 bases, with 11 bases between. The CDR3 is made up of 13 amino acids. The CDR3 loop is CASSLGQGYTIYF. CDR3 DNA sequence: TGTGCCAGCAGTTTGGGGCAGGGATACACCATATATTTT.

The chain is built from TRBV30 and TRBJ1-1; D might be TRBD1 (5 bases). The germline gives CDR1 GTSNPN, CDR2 SVGIG (reference sequence). V was shortened by 0 bases and J by 11 bases, with 13 bases between the two germline ends. This CDR3 is 12 amino acids long. The CDR3 nucleotides read TGTGCCTGGAGTGTCGGGGGAGTGGGTGCTTTCTTT. Protein: CAWSVGGVGAFF.

The genes are TRBV7-2 and TRBJ2-6, with 11 bases fitting TRBD2. The CDR3 runs 18 residues. CDR1 and CDR2 (germline): SGHTA, FQGNSA. J gave up 1 base and V 5 bases, and 7 bases lay outside the gene matches. The CDR3 DNA follows: TGTGCCAGCAGCCTATTAACTAGCGGGGGATCTGGGGCCAACGTCCTGACTTTC. This codes for CASSLLTSGGSGANVLTF.

The chain uses TRBV5-4 and TRBJ2-5, with no clear D. Germline CDR1 reads SGHNT; CDR2 reads YYREEE (reference sequence). There are 13 residues in the CDR3. V was pared by 6 bases and J by 1 base, with 10 bases between. The CDR3 spells CASTAEVQETQYF. CDR3 sequence (DNA): TGTGCCAGCACCGCCGAGGTCCAAGAGACCCAGTACTTC.

This clone has only a few counts. J is TRBJ1-1 and V is TRBV6-5, with 7 bases aligning to TRBD1. The V and J ends lost 2 bases and 3 bases, in that order; junction bases with no gene match: 6. This CDR3 has 15 amino acids. The germline gives CDR1 MNHEY, CDR2 SVGAGI. CDR3 sequence reads: CASSYTTGDDTEAFF. In DNA form, the CDR3 reads TGTGCCAGCAGTTACACCACAGGGGACGACACTGAAGCTTTCTTT.

This rearrangement joins TRBV28 to TRBJ2-6; a possible D gene is TRBD1 (5 bases). V dropped 8 bases and J dropped 0 bases, with 11 bases sitting between them. Germline V lookup: CDR1 MDHEN, CDR2 SYDVKM. The CDR3 has 15 residues. Here the CDR3 reads CASGAASSGANVLTF. The DNA of the CDR3 is TGTGCCAGCGGGGCGGCCAGCTCTGGGGCCAACGTCCTGACTTTC.

The V gene is TRBV30, the J gene TRBJ1-2; TRBD1 is a possible D gene (6 bases). This CDR3 spans 11 amino acids. CDR1 is GTSNPN, CDR2 SVGIG, per germline (reference sequence). V lost 4 bases, J lost 8 bases, and 11 bases lay in between. The CDR3 nucleotides read TGTGCCTGGAATTACAGGGACGGCTACACCTTC. Amino acid sequence: CAWNYRDGYTF.